These T cell receptor beta chains were read from a single sample in a study of blood T cell repertoires in COVID-19. Data came from immunoSEQ multiplex PCR; TCRdb stores just in-frame clones and leaves some out. The table has some 45,000 clones, approximately 85% seen once. The sample comprised peripheral blood. These receptors all come from an elderly woman with acute or convalescent COVID-19. Both conserved end residues are part of each CDR3. Each record gives: V gene, clone size, D gene, J gene, CDR3 protein, CDR3 DNA. The D gene is left open where the match is weak. Some rows mark clone size as missing; the rest say once, few, many or name a class of expanded clone.

TRBV18	.	.	TRBJ2-1	CASSRGQGGSYNEQFF	TGTGCCAGCTCACGGGGCCAGGGTGGGTCCTACAATGAGCAGTTCTTC
TRBV12-3/TRBV12-4	.	TRBD1	TRBJ1-2	CASRRQGDYGYTF	TGTGCCAGCAGGCGACAGGGCGACTATGGCTACACCTTC
TRBV30	.	.	TRBJ2-1	CAWSPTNEQFF	TGTGCCTGGAGTCCAACAAATGAGCAGTTCTTC
TRBV23-1	.	.	TRBJ2-3	CASLTGMSDTQYF	TGCGCCAGCCTAACAGGGATGTCAGATACGCAGTATTTT
TRBV5-1	.	TRBD2	TRBJ2-1	CASSLSRVLAGGHYNEQFF	TGCGCCAGCAGCTTGTCGAGGGTACTAGCGGGAGGTCACTACAATGAGCAGTTCTTC
TRBV11-3	.	TRBD1	TRBJ2-2	CASSATGGPGELFF	TGTGCCAGCAGCGCCACAGGGGGGCCCGGGGAGCTGTTTTTT
TRBV4-1	.	TRBD1	TRBJ2-4	CASSPTGGTSTSLAKNIQYF	TGCGCCAGCAGCCCAACAGGGGGCACCTCGACCTCTCTAGCCAAAAACATTCAGTACTTC
TRBV9	.	TRBD1	TRBJ2-7	CASSPGQGRYEQYF	TGTGCCAGCAGCCCTGGACAGGGAAGATACGAGCAGTACTTC
TRBV30	.	.	TRBJ1-5	CAWSQAGRNQPQHF	TGTGCCTGGAGTCAGGCAGGGCGCAATCAGCCCCAGCATTTT
TRBV18	once	.	TRBJ1-3	CASSPIFGSGNSGNTIYF	TGTGCCAGCTCACCAATCTTTGGGAGCGGAAACTCTGGAAACACCATATATTTT
TRBV7-2	.	TRBD1	TRBJ2-3	CASSLGTGRDTQYF	TGTGCCAGCAGCTTAGGGACAGGGAGGGATACGCAGTATTTT
TRBV4-2	once	TRBD2	TRBJ2-5	CASSPSGTNGETQYF	TGTGCCAGCAGCCCGAGCGGGACGAACGGGGAGACCCAGTACTTC
TRBV2	.	.	TRBJ1-2	CASSLLRDSGGYTF	TGTGCCAGCAGTCTACTCCGGGACTCGGGCGGCTACACCTTC
TRBV3-1/TRBV3-2	.	TRBD1	TRBJ2-7	CASSPRSGGYEQYF	TGTGCCAGCAGCCCCCGGTCAGGGGGCTACGAGCAGTACTTC
TRBV10-2	medium-sized	.	TRBJ2-2	CASMAAGTGELFF	TGCGCCAGTATGGCGGCGGGCACCGGGGAGCTGTTTTTT
TRBV19	.	.	TRBJ1-5	CASSPLRVIDQPQHF	TGTGCCAGTAGTCCGCTCAGGGTTATAGATCAGCCCCAGCATTTT
TRBV19	.	.	TRBJ2-3	CASSSLGAGDTQYF	TGTGCCAGTAGTAGTCTAGGTGCTGGAGATACGCAGTATTTT
TRBV7-8	.	TRBD1	TRBJ1-5	CASSSDRDQPQHF	TGTGCCAGCAGCTCGGACAGGGATCAGCCCCAGCATTTT
TRBV5-5	few	TRBD1	TRBJ1-6	CASSADRGNSPLHF	TGTGCCAGCAGCGCAGACAGGGGTAATTCACCCCTCCACTTT
TRBV15	.	.	TRBJ1-2	CATSRDADRSYGYTF	TGTGCCACCAGCAGAGACGCAGACAGGTCGTATGGCTACACCTTC
TRBV6-5	.	.	TRBJ2-2	CASSRGPGELFF	TGTGCCAGCAGTCGCGGCCCCGGGGAGCTGTTTTTT
TRBV4-1	.	TRBD2	TRBJ2-1	CASSQDTWRGVYNEQFF	TGCGCCAGCAGCCAAGACACATGGCGGGGGGTCTACAATGAGCAGTTCTTC
TRBV19	.	.	TRBJ1-6	CASRKSLGGQGGYNSPLHF	TGTGCCAGTAGAAAAAGTCTAGGGGGGCAGGGAGGGTATAATTCACCCCTCCACTTT
TRBV18	.	TRBD1	TRBJ2-3	CASSLTGGSTDTQYF	TGTGCCAGCTCACTGACAGGGGGGAGCACAGATACGCAGTATTTT
TRBV19	.	.	TRBJ2-7	CASRTTDGYYEQYF	TGTGCCAGTCGAACCACAGATGGCTACTACGAGCAGTACTTC
TRBV3-1/TRBV3-2	.	.	TRBJ2-7	CVSSQSRGRTYEQYF	TGTGTCAGCAGCCAATCTAGGGGGAGAACCTACGAGCAGTACTTC
TRBV7-9	.	TRBD2	TRBJ2-7	CASSYPSGTINF	TGTGCCAGCAGCTATCCTAGCGGGACGATTAACTTC
TRBV5-1	.	.	TRBJ2-7	CASSSQPQGDYEQYF	TGCGCCAGCAGCTCGCAACCTCAGGGTGACTACGAGCAGTACTTC